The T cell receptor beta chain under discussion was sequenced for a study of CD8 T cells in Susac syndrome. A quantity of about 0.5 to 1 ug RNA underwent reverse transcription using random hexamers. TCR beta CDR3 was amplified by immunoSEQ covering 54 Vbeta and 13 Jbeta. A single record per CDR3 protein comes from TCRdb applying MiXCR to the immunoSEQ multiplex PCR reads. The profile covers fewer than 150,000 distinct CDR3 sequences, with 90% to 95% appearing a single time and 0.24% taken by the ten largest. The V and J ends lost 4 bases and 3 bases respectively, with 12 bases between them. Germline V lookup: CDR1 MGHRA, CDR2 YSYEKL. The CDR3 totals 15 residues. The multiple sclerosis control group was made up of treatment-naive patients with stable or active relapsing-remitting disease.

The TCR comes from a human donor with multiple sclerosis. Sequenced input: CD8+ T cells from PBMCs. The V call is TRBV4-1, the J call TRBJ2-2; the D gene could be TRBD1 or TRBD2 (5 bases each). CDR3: CASSPPGTYTGELFF. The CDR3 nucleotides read TGCGCCAGCAGCCCCCCAGGGACCTACACCGGGGAGCTGTTTTTT.